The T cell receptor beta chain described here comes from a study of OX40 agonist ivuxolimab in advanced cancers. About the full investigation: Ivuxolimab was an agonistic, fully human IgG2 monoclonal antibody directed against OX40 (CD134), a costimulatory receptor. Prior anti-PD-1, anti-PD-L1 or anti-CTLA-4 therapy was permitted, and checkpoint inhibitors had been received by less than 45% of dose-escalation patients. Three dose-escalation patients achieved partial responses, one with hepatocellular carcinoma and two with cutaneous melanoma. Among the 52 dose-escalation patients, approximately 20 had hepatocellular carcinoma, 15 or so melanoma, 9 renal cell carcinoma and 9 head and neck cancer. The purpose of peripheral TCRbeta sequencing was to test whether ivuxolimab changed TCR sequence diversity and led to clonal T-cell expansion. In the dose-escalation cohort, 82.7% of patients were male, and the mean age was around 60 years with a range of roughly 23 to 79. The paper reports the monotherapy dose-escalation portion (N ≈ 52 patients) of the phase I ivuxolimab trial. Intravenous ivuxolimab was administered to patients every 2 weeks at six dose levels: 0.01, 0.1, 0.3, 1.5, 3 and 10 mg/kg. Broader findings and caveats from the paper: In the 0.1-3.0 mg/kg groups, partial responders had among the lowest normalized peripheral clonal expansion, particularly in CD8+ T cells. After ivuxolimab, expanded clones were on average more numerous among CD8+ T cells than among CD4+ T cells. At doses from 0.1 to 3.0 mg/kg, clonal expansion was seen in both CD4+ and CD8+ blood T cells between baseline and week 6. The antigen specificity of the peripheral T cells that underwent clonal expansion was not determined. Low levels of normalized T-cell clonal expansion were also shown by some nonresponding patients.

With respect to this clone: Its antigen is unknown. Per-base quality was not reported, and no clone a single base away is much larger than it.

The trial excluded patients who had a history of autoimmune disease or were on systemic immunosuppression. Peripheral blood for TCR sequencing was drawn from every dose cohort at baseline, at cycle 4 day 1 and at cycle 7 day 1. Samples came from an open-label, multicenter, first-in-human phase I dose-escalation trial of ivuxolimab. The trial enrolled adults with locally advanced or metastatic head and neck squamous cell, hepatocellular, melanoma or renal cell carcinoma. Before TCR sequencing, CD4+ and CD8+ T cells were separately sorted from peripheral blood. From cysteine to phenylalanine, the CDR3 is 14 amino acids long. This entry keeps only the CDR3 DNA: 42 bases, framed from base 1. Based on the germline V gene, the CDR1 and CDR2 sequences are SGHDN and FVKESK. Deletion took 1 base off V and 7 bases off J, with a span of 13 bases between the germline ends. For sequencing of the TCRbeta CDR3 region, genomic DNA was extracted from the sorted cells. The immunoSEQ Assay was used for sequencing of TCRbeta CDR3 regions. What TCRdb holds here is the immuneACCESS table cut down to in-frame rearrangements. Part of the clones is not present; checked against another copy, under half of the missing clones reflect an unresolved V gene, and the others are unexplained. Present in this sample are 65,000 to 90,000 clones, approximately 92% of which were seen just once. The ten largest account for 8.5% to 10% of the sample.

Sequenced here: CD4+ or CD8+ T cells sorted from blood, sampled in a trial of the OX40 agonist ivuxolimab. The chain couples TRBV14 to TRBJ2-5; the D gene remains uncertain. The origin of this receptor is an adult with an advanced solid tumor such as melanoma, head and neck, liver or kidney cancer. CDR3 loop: CASSQGAPLGTQYF. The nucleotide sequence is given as TGTGCCAGCAGCCAAGGGGCCCCGTTAGGGACCCAGTACTTC. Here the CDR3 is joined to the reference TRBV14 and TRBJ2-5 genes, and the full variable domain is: EAGVTQFPSHSVIEKGQTVTLRCDPISGHDNLYWYRRVMGKEIKFLLHFVKESKQDESGMPNNRFLAERTGGTYSTLKVQPAELEDSGVYFCASSQGAPLGTQYFGPGTRLLVL.